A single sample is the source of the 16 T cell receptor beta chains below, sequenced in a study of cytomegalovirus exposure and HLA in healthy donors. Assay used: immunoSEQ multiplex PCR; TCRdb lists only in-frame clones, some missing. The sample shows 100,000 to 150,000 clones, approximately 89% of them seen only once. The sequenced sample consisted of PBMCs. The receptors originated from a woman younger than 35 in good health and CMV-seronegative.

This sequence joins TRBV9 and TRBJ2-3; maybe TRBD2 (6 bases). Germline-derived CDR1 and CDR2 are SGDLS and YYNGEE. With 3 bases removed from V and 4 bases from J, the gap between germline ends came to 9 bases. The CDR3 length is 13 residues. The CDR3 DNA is TGTGCCAGCAGCGCACTAGCCGCAGATACGCAGTATTTT. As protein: CASSALAADTQYF.

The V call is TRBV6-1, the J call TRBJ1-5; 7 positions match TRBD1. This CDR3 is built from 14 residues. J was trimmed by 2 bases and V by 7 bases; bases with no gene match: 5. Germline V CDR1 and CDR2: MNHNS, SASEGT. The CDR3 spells CASTNRGGNQPQHF. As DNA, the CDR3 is TGTGCCAGCACCAACAGGGGTGGCAATCAGCCCCAGCATTTT.

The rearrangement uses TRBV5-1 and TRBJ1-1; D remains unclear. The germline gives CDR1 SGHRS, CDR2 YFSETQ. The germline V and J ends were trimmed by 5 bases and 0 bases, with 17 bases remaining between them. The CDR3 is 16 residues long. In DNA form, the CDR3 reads TGCGCCAGCAGTTTAAGAGGGAACAGCCTGAACACTGAAGCTTTCTTT. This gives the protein CASSLRGNSLNTEAFF.

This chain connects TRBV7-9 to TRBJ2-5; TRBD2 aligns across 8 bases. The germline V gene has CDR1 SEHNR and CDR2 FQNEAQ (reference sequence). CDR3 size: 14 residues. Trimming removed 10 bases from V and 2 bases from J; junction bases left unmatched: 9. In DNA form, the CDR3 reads TGTGCCACGTCGCGGGGACTAGATCAAGAGACCCAGTACTTC. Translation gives CATSRGLDQETQYF.

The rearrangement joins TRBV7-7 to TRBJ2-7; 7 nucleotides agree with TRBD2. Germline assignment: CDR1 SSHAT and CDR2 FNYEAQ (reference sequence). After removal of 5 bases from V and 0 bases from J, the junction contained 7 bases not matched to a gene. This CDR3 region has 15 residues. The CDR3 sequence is CASSHRRENSYEQYF. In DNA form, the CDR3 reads TGTGCCAGCAGCCACAGGCGGGAGAACTCCTACGAGCAGTACTTC. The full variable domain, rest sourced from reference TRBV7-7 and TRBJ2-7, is GAGVSQSPRYKVTKRGQDVTLRCDPISSHATLYWYQQALGQGPEFLTYFNYEAQPDKSGLPSDRFSAERPEGSISTLTIQRTEQRDSAMYRCASSHRRENSYEQYFGPGTRLTVT.

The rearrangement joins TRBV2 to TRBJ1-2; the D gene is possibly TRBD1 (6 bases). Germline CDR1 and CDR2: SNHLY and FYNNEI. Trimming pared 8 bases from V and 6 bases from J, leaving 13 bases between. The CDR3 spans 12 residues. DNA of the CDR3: TGTGCCAGCCCAGGGGTGGAAAATGGCTACACCTTC. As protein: CASPGVENGYTF.

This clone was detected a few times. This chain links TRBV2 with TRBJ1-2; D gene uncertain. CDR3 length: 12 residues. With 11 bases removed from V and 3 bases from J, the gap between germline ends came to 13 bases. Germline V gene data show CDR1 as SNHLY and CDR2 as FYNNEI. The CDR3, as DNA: TGTGCCTCTCGGAGGGAGGACTATGGCTACACCTTC. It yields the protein CASRREDYGYTF.

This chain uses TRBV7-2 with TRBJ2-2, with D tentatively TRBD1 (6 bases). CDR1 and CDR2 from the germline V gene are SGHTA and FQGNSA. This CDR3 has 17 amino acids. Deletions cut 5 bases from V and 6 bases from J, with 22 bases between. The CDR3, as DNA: TGTGCCAGCAGCCCTACGGGCCACAGGGCTACGGCCGGGGAGCTGTTTTTT. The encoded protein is CASSPTGHRATAGELFF.

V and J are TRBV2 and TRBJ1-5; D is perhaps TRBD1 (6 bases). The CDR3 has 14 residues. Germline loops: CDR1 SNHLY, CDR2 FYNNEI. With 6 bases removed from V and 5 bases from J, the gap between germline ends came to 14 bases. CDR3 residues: CASSDSNRDQPQHF. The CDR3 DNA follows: TGTGCCAGCAGCGACTCAAACAGGGATCAGCCCCAGCATTTT.

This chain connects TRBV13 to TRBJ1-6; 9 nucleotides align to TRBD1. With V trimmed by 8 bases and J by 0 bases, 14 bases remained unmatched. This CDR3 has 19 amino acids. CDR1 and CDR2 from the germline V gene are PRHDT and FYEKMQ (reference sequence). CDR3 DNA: TGTGCCAGCGGTTTAGGGGACAGGGTTGCGAGCTCCTATAATTCACCCCTCCACTTT. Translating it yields CASGLGDRVASSYNSPLHF. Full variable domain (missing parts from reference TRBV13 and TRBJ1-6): AAGVIQSPRHLIKEKRETATLKCYPIPRHDTVYWYQQGPGQDPQFLISFYEKMQSDKGSIPDRFSAQQFSDYHSELNMSSLELGDSALYFCASGLGDRVASSYNSPLHFGNGTRLTVT.

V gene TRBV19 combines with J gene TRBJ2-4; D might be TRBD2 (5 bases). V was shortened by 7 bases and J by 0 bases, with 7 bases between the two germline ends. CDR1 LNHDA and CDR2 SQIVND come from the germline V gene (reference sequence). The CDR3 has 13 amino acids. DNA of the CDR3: TGTGCCAGTACTCGGGGAGCCAAAAACATTCAGTACTTC. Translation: CASTRGAKNIQYF.

The CDR3 loop reads CASSWSRSSYEQYF. CDR3 bases: TGCGCCAGCAGTTGGTCTCGGAGTTCCTACGAGCAGTACTTC. This sequence joins TRBV5-1 and TRBJ2-7; D is ambiguous. The germline CDR1 and CDR2 sequences are SGHRS and YFSETQ. V was trimmed by 5 bases and J by 1 base, leaving 13 bases between them. This CDR3 spans 14 amino acids.

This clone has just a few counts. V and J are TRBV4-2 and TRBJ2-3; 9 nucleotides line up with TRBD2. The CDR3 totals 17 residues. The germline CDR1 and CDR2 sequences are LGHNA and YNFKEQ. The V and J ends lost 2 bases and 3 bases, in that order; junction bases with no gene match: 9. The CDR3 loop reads CASSQTFGGGATDTQYF. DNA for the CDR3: TGTGCCAGCAGCCAAACTTTCGGCGGGGGGGCAACAGATACGCAGTATTTT.

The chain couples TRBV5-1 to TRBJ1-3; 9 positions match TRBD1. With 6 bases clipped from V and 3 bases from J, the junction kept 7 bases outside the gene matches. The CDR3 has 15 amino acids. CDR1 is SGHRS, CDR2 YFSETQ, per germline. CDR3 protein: CASTTGTGYGNTIYF. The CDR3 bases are TGCGCCAGCACAACCGGGACAGGGTATGGAAACACCATATATTTT.

For the CDR3, the DNA is TGTGCCAGCAGCGTAGGGGGGACACTCGCCCTGAACACTGAAGCTTTCTTT. Translation gives CASSVGGTLALNTEAFF. The chain recombines TRBV9 with TRBJ1-1, with D perhaps matching TRBD1 (6 bases). CDR1 and CDR2 from the germline V gene are SGDLS and YYNGEE. The CDR3 loop spans 17 amino acids. Trimming pared 0 bases from V and 0 bases from J, leaving 15 bases between. Full variable domain (outside the CDR3, taken from reference TRBV9 and TRBJ1-1): DSGVTQTPKHLITATGQRVTLRCSPRSGDLSVYWYQQSLDQGLQFLIQYYNGEERAKGNILERFSAQQFPDLHSELNLSSLELGDSALYFCASSVGGTLALNTEAFFGQGTRLTVV.

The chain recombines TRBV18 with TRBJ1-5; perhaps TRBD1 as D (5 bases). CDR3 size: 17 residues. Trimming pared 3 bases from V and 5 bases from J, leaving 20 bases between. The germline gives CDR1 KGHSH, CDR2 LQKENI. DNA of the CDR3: TGTGCCAGCTCACCCAGGAGGGGAGGGTCGGTAGATCAGCCCCAGCATTTT. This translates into CASSPRRGGSVDQPQHF.